This TCR beta chain was captured in a study of beta chain features in type 1 diabetes. General study results and limits: Moderate but significant shortening of TCRB CDR3s was recorded in all four CD4+ subsets from Type 1 diabetes patients.

V trimming: 7 bases; J trimming: 0 bases; junction bases outside the gene matches: 9. In germline, CDR1 is ENHRY, CDR2 SYGVKD. This CDR3 is built from 15 residues. All of the isolated RNA was reverse transcribed, so expressed TCRB transcripts were sequenced. Repertoires were generated with immunoSEQ multiplex PCR, while TCRdb's copy carries only in-frame clones and drops some. The sample shows 640,000 or so clones, over 12% of them seen only once. Of note for this clone: Its specificity is not known.

The receptor was isolated from a man in his late teens or twenties with type 1 diabetes. The chain is built from TRBV10-3 and TRBJ2-7; 7 nucleotides agree with TRBD1. The sample taken for sequencing was naive CD4+ T cells from blood. This CDR3 is CAIIERTGSSYEQYF. In DNA, the CDR3 is TGTGCCATCATTGAAAGGACAGGAAGCTCCTACGAGCAGTACTTC.